A single sample is the source of the 5 T cell receptor beta chains below, sequenced in a study of blood T cells in healthy people across ages. A second PCR of about 7 to 11 cycles used a sample-barcoded 5' primer and a J-beta primer mix. Using its own MiXCR run on the 5' RACE reads, TCRdb lists one record per CDR3 protein. The sample lists 700,000 to 850,000 distinct CDR3 sequences, about 36% occurring once. The specimen sequenced was blood. All receptors derive from a young man in good health.

The J gene is TRBJ1-5, the V gene TRBV28; 8 bases line up with TRBD1. The V gene's germline CDR1 is MDHEN and CDR2 SYDVKM. V was clipped by 5 bases and J by 2 bases; unmatched bases: 5. There are 15 residues in the CDR3. CDR3 region: CASSRRQGRNQPQHF. The CDR3 coding sequence is TGTGCCAGCAGTCGTCGACAGGGGCGCAATCAGCCCCAGCATTTT.

Comment on this clonotype: An end of the junction differs from the germline gene, which may be a read error. The chain joins TRBV27 to TRBJ2-5; weak D call: TRBD1 (5 bases). The germline CDR1 and CDR2 sequences are MNHEY and SMNVEV (reference sequence). The CDR3 consists of 15 residues. The CDR3: CAGSLDQDSRETQYF. In nucleotides, the CDR3 is TGTGCCGGCAGTCTCGACCAAGACAGTAGGGAGACCCAGTACTTC.

The V call is TRBV15, the J call TRBJ1-4; 8 positions agree with TRBD1. CDR1 is LNHNV and CDR2 is YYDKDF in the germline V gene (reference sequence). V was clipped by 0 bases and J by 6 bases; unmatched bases: 3. The CDR3 covers 15 residues. As DNA, the CDR3 is TGTGCCACCAGCAGAGATCGGACAGGGTATGAAAAACTGTTTTTT. This encodes CATSRDRTGYEKLFF.

The rearrangement links TRBV20-1 to TRBJ1-2; D is unclear. Germline V gene data show CDR1 as DFQATT and CDR2 as SNEGSKA (reference sequence). This CDR3 contains 13 residues. V shed 0 bases and J shed 6 bases, with 11 bases lying between them. The CDR3 loop is CSARDQESHGYTF. As DNA, the CDR3 is TGCAGTGCTAGAGATCAGGAATCCCATGGCTACACCTTC.

This clonotype has ten or more counts. This rearrangement joins TRBV4-3 to TRBJ2-3; D possibly corresponds to TRBD2 (5 bases). Germline assignment: CDR1 LGHNA and CDR2 YSLEER. The CDR3 is made up of 17 amino acids. The V and J ends lost 5 bases and 3 bases respectively, with 21 bases between them. Here the CDR3 DNA reads TGCGCCAGCAGCGGAACATCGCGGCTAGCCGCAACAGATACGCAGTATTTT. Encoded protein: CASSGTSRLAATDTQYF.